These 27 T cell receptor beta chains were all obtained from the same sample, sequenced in a study of cytomegalovirus exposure and HLA in healthy donors. This PCR relied on a set of 60 Vbeta primers and 13 Jbeta primers. The protocol was immunoSEQ multiplex PCR, while the TCRdb copy is restricted to in-frame clones and leaves out a portion. The sample yields more than 55,000 clones, 80% seen once. The specimen sequenced was PBMCs. These receptors were taken from a middle-aged woman in good health and CMV-seronegative.

The chain carries TRBV29-1 and TRBJ2-7, with D possibly TRBD2 on 6 matching bases. The CDR3 length is 14 residues. V gave up 6 bases and J gave up 4 bases, with 19 bases separating them. The germline V gene encodes CDR1 SQVTM and CDR2 ANQGSEA. The chain's CDR3 is CSVKTGLGGYEQYF. The CDR3 region has the DNA TGCAGCGTCAAAACAGGTCTGGGAGGTTACGAGCAGTACTTC.

This chain joins TRBV5-4 and TRBJ1-2, with TRBD1 matching over 7 bases. The CDR3 length is 13 residues. The germline CDR1 and CDR2 sequences are SGHNT and YYREEE (reference sequence). V was pared by 3 bases and J by 3 bases, with 2 bases of the junction left unmatched. The CDR3 sequence: CASSSGQDYGYTF. CDR3 DNA sequence: TGTGCCAGCAGCTCTGGACAGGACTATGGCTACACCTTC. Drawing the rest from reference TRBV5-4 and TRBJ1-2, the complete variable domain is ETGVTQSPTHLIKTRGQQVTLRCSSQSGHNTVSWYQQALGQGPQFIFQYYREEENGRGNFPPRFSGLQFPNYSSELNVNALELDDSALYLCASSSGQDYGYTFGSGTRLTVV.

The V gene is TRBV28, the J gene TRBJ1-2; 11 nucleotides align to TRBD1. The CDR3 contains 14 residues. Germline V lookup: CDR1 MDHEN, CDR2 SYDVKM. Trimming at V came to 4 bases and at J to 7 bases, leaving 5 bases not matched to a gene. CDR3 region: CASSSGQGAVGYTF. The CDR3 DNA reads as TGTGCCAGCAGTTCAGGACAGGGGGCTGTTGGCTACACCTTC.

The rearrangement uses TRBV6-6 and TRBJ1-2; the match to TRBD1 covers 7 bases. J lost 3 bases, V lost 5 bases, and 3 bases had no gene match. Germline values: CDR1 MNHNY, CDR2 SVGAGI (reference sequence). This CDR3 comprises 13 residues. In DNA, the CDR3 is TGTGCCAGCAGTGCCGGGACAGACTATGGCTACACCTTC. Translated, it gives CASSAGTDYGYTF.

The chain carries TRBV6-1 and TRBJ2-7; D possibly corresponds to TRBD1 (6 bases). The CDR3 has 13 residues. The V gene lost 6 bases and the J gene lost 3 bases, with 12 bases spanning the gap. In germline, CDR1 is MNHNS, CDR2 SASEGT. CDR3 coding DNA: TGTGCCAGCAGAGTCGGGACAAGCTACGAGCAGTACTTC. Amino acid sequence: CASRVGTSYEQYF.

The chain recombines TRBV19 with TRBJ1-1; D is undetermined. The CDR3 totals 12 residues. CDR1 and CDR2 (germline): LNHDA, SQIVND (reference sequence). The V and J ends lost 5 bases and 11 bases respectively, with 15 bases between them. The CDR3 DNA follows: TGTGCCAGTAGTGTCGTGGCCAGCGGGGCTTTCTTT. It translates to CASSVVASGAFF.

The chain combines TRBV4-3 with TRBJ1-3; 7 bases agree with TRBD1. Germline loops: CDR1 LGHNA, CDR2 YSLEER. The CDR3 has 16 amino acids. The junction had 6 bases not matched to a gene; V was cut back by 0 bases and J by 4 bases. CDR3 bases: TGCGCCAGCAGCCAAGACATGTTGACAGGGGGAAACACCATATATTTT. Protein: CASSQDMLTGGNTIYF.

The chain employs TRBV29-1 and TRBJ2-1; 15 bases are a match to TRBD2. CDR1 SQVTM and CDR2 ANQGSEA come from the germline V gene. This CDR3 comprises 15 residues. V lost 6 bases to trimming and J lost 6 bases; unmatched junction nucleotides: 6. The CDR3 sequence is CSVRTSGRVRNEQFF. DNA of the CDR3: TGCAGCGTCAGGACTAGCGGGAGGGTTCGCAATGAGCAGTTCTTC.

The table lists this clone with a count of one. The chain has TRBV5-1 and TRBJ1-4; D call uncertain. From germline, CDR1 is SGHRS and CDR2 YFSETQ. The ends were cut back, 0 bases at V and 0 bases at J, with 15 bases in the middle. The CDR3 has 18 amino acids. CDR3 sequence: CASSLGPFRGATNEKLFF. The CDR3 DNA follows: TGCGCCAGCAGCTTGGGCCCATTCCGGGGAGCAACTAATGAAAAACTGTTTTTT.

This chain connects TRBV28 to TRBJ2-2; 8 nucleotides line up with TRBD2. Losses at the gene ends were 6 bases for V and 7 bases for J; bases not matched to a gene: 10. This CDR3 region has 15 residues. Germline V gives CDR1 MDHEN, CDR2 SYDVKM. Here the CDR3 reads CASRPGLGMGGELFF. The CDR3 region has the DNA TGTGCCAGCAGACCGGGACTAGGGATGGGCGGGGAGCTGTTTTTT.

The CDR3 nucleotides are TGTGCCAGCAGCTTAGGGGACAGGGGTAAGGGCAATCAGCCCCAGCATTTT. Its translation: CASSLGDRGKGNQPQHF. The V and J genes are TRBV7-9 and TRBJ1-5; TRBD1 agrees at 10 bases. Germline CDR1 reads SEHNR; CDR2 reads FQNEAQ (reference sequence). After removal of 1 base from V and 2 bases from J, the junction contained 5 bases not matched to a gene. This CDR3 comprises 17 residues.

The CDR3 protein is CASSQPDRDGHYGYTF. The CDR3 DNA follows: TGTGCCAGCAGCCAACCCGACAGGGATGGGCACTATGGCTACACCTTC. The chain uses TRBV4-2 and TRBJ1-2; TRBD1 matches at 7 bases. CDR1 is LGHNA and CDR2 is YNFKEQ in the germline V gene. V lost 2 bases to trimming and J lost 3 bases; unmatched junction nucleotides: 9. The CDR3 totals 16 residues.

The chain's CDR3 is CAWSPDPNSSRYF. The CDR3 DNA sequence: TGTGCCTGGAGTCCAGACCCTAACAGCTCCCGGTACTTC. V gene TRBV30 combines with J gene TRBJ2-7; D unresolved. The CDR3 totals 13 residues. V gave up 2 bases and J gave up 12 bases, with 20 bases separating them. CDR1 is GTSNPN and CDR2 is SVGIG in the germline V gene (reference sequence).

This sequence joins TRBV7-2 and TRBJ1-5; D unclear. CDR3 size: 15 residues. V lost 5 bases and J lost 4, with 15 bases in between. The germline gives CDR1 SGHTA, CDR2 FQGNSA. The CDR3 here is CASSISGDINQPQHF. CDR3 DNA sequence: TGTGCCAGCAGCATCTCCGGGGATATTAATCAGCCCCAGCATTTT.

The rearrangement joins TRBV18 to TRBJ2-1; TRBD1 matches 9 bases. The V segment lost 2 bases and the J segment 7 bases; nucleotides outside the gene matches: 6. This CDR3 comprises 15 residues. Germline CDR1 KGHSH, CDR2 LQKENI. CDR3 coding DNA: TGTGCCAGCTCACCAGGACAGGGGAGTCTTAATGAGCAGTTCTTC. Its translation is CASSPGQGSLNEQFF.

The J gene is TRBJ1-2, the V gene TRBV7-7; D may be TRBD1 (5 bases). With 5 bases removed from V and 8 bases from J, the gap between germline ends came to 12 bases. The CDR3 covers 12 residues. The germline V gene has CDR1 SSHAT and CDR2 FNYEAQ (reference sequence). For the CDR3, the DNA is TGTGCCAGCAGCCCGTGGAGGGACGGCTACACCTTC. This encodes CASSPWRDGYTF.

This chain joins TRBV27 and TRBJ2-1, with a weak D call TRBD1 (5 bases). This CDR3 comprises 16 residues. Trimming removed 1 base at V and 2 bases at J, with 12 bases between. Per germline, CDR1 MNHEY and CDR2 SMNVEV (reference sequence). The CDR3 spells CASSLFPQGAYNEQFF. In DNA, the CDR3 is TGTGCCAGCAGTTTATTCCCCCAGGGCGCCTACAATGAGCAGTTCTTC.

In its sample, this clone was seen once. V gene TRBV6-1 combines with J gene TRBJ2-3, with D uncertain. The CDR3 has 14 residues. Trimming removed 4 bases at V and 2 bases at J, with 10 bases between. Germline V gene data show CDR1 as MNHNS and CDR2 as SASEGT. CDR3 sequence (DNA): TGTGCCAGCAGTGTACTCTTATACACAGATACGCAGTATTTT. Translating it yields CASSVLLYTDTQYF.

This clone appeared a single time. This chain uses TRBV13 with TRBJ2-3; TRBD2 might be the D (6 bases). With 5 bases removed from V and 2 bases from J, the gap between germline ends came to 17 bases. CDR1 and CDR2 (germline): PRHDT, FYEKMQ (reference sequence). CDR3 length: 16 amino acids. The CDR3 DNA reads as TGTGCCAGCAGCCCGAGGGAAGGAGGGGTCACAGATACGCAGTATTTT. Translation: CASSPREGGVTDTQYF.

J is TRBJ2-7 and V is TRBV28; the D is unclear. Trimming left V 3 bases short and J 0 bases short, with 15 bases between. The CDR3 loop spans 16 amino acids. Per the germline V gene, CDR1 is MDHEN and CDR2 is SYDVKM. CDR3 sequence (DNA): TGTGCCAGCAGTTTCCATCTTGGAGAACTCTCCTACGAGCAGTACTTC. As protein: CASSFHLGELSYEQYF. Full variable domain (rest looked up from reference TRBV28 and TRBJ2-7): DVKVTQSSRYLVKRTGEKVFLECVQDMDHENMFWYRQDPGLGLRLIYFSYDVKMKEKGDIPEGYSVSREKKERFSLILESASTNQTSMYLCASSFHLGELSYEQYFGPGTRLTVT.

Written as DNA, the CDR3 is TGTGCCAGCAGTTACCCGGAGTCGAACTACGAGCAGTACTTC. Translation gives CASSYPESNYEQYF. The chain has TRBV6-6 and TRBJ2-7; D is uncertain. Germline CDR1 and CDR2: MNHNY and SVGAGI (reference sequence). Trimming stripped 2 bases from V and 3 bases from J, with 11 bases between. The CDR3 sequence is 14 residues long.

The chain joins TRBV4-2 to TRBJ2-1; TRBD2 matches 12 bases. V shed 0 bases and J 3 bases; nucleotides not matched to a gene: 6. The CDR3 consists of 18 residues. From germline, CDR1 is LGHNA and CDR2 YNFKEQ. The CDR3 sequence is CASSQDSGTSGFYNEQFF. The CDR3 DNA reads as TGTGCCAGCAGCCAAGATTCAGGGACTAGCGGGTTCTACAATGAGCAGTTCTTC.

The genes are TRBV5-5 and TRBJ1-4; D not certain. V lost 4 bases and J 0 bases, leaving 7 bases between the germline ends. The CDR3 runs to 14 residues. Per germline, CDR1 SGHKS and CDR2 YYEKEE (reference sequence). The CDR3 is CASSRSATNEKLFF. CDR3 in DNA: TGTGCCAGCAGCCGGAGCGCAACTAATGAAAAACTGTTTTTT.

V usage is TRBV7-2 and J usage is TRBJ1-1, with D uncertain. V was shortened by 2 bases and J by 1 base, with 11 bases between the two germline ends. There are 15 residues in the CDR3. The V gene's germline CDR1 is SGHTA and CDR2 FQGNSA. This chain's CDR3 is CASSLFAGRNTEAFF. CDR3 in DNA: TGTGCCAGCAGCTTATTCGCAGGCCGGAACACTGAAGCTTTCTTT. Variable domain in full (rest from reference TRBV7-2 and TRBJ1-1): GAGVSQSPSNKVTEKGKDVELRCDPISGHTALYWYRQSLGQGLEFLIYFQGNSAPDKSGLPSDRFSAERTGGSVSTLTIQRTQQEDSAVYLCASSLFAGRNTEAFFGQGTRLTVV.

The CDR3 bases are TGTGCCAGCATCGAGCAGGGGGTACCAGATACGCAGTATTTT. It is translated as CASIEQGVPDTQYF. The chain employs TRBV28 and TRBJ2-3; 7 bases map to TRBD1. V gave up 7 bases and J gave up 4 bases; unmatched junction bases: 8. This CDR3 region has 14 residues. CDR1 is MDHEN and CDR2 is SYDVKM in the germline V gene.

The rearrangement joins TRBV23-1 to TRBJ2-2, with 13 bases matching TRBD2. TRBV23-1 is an ORF; its function is uncertain. The CDR3 has 19 amino acids. V was clipped by 4 bases and J by 5 bases; unmatched bases: 13. This CDR3 is CASSLLGLAGEGETGELFF. DNA for the CDR3: TGCGCCAGCAGTCTCCTCGGACTAGCGGGAGAAGGAGAGACCGGGGAGCTGTTTTTT.

This clone came up a few times. The V gene is TRBV7-2, the J gene TRBJ2-4; unclear D gene. V dropped 5 bases and J dropped 2 bases, with 7 bases sitting between them. The CDR3 is made up of 13 amino acids. Germline CDR1 and CDR2: SGHTA and FQGNSA. The CDR3 spells CASSPFPKNIQYF. For the CDR3, the DNA is TGTGCCAGCAGCCCTTTTCCCAAAAACATTCAGTACTTC.